This passage covers 28 T cell receptor beta chains from one sample sequenced in a study of technical replicates of blood from a handful of donors. Sequenced by immunoSEQ multiplex PCR; TCRdb stores in-frame clones only, minus some. The table includes 75,000 or so clones, roughly 93% detected once. What was sequenced was T cells isolated from PBMCs. The receptor set was obtained from a human donor in good health.

The chain links TRBV5-6 to TRBJ1-4; D gene unclear. V gave up 1 base and J gave up 5 bases, with 18 bases separating them. Germline values: CDR1 SGHDT, CDR2 YYEEEE. This CDR3 contains 17 residues. The CDR3 DNA sequence: TGTGCCAGCAGCTTGTACCTTACCAGGCGTTTAAATGAAAAACTGTTTTTT. Protein sequence: CASSLYLTRRLNEKLFF.

This rearrangement joins TRBV18 to TRBJ2-7; 8 bases fit TRBD1. The CDR3 is 13 residues long. J gave up 6 bases and V 3 bases, and 4 bases lay outside the gene matches. CDR1 is KGHSH and CDR2 is LQKENI in the germline V gene. The CDR3 DNA sequence: TGTGCCAGCTCACCTAGGACAGGGATCGAGCAGTACTTC. Translated: CASSPRTGIEQYF. Together with reference TRBV18 and TRBJ2-7, the CDR3 gives the full variable domain: NAGVMQNPRHLVRRRGQEARLRCSPMKGHSHVYWYRQLPEEGLKFMVYLQKENIIDESGMPKERFSAEFPKEGPSILRIQQVVRGDSAAYFCASSPRTGIEQYFGPGTRLTVT.

The table lists this clone with a count of one. The chain combines TRBV13 with TRBJ2-1; 11 bases map to TRBD2. Trimming at V came to 6 bases and at J to 4 bases, leaving 8 bases not matched to a gene. CDR3 length: 16 amino acids. In germline, CDR1 is PRHDT, CDR2 FYEKMQ (reference sequence). The CDR3 DNA is TGTGCCAGCAGTGAAACCGGGACTAGCGGTTACAATGAGCAGTTCTTC. Translation: CASSETGTSGYNEQFF.

This clone has a single count. The CDR3 sequence is CASGQNEQFF. CDR3 DNA sequence: TGTGCCAGCGGCCAAAATGAGCAGTTCTTC. The chain has TRBV28 and TRBJ2-1, with unresolved D. The V gene lost 8 bases and the J gene lost 7 bases, with 6 bases spanning the gap. CDR1 and CDR2 from the germline V gene are MDHEN and SYDVKM. The CDR3 is 10 residues long.

This chain joins TRBV6-1 and TRBJ2-7; 8 nucleotides agree with TRBD2. The V and J ends lost 6 bases and 2 bases, in that order; junction bases with no gene match: 6. Germline V gene sequence: CDR1 MNHNS, CDR2 SASEGT. This CDR3 comprises 14 residues. The CDR3 nucleotides read TGTGCCAGCAGGGGGCCGGGAGGGACCTACGAGCAGTACTTC. It specifies CASRGPGGTYEQYF.

The V gene is TRBV5-1, the J gene TRBJ1-1; tentative D call: TRBD1 (6 bases). V was pared by 0 bases and J by 3 bases, with 9 bases between. Germline V gives CDR1 SGHRS, CDR2 YFSETQ. The CDR3 extends over 14 amino acids. The chain's CDR3 is CASSLDPGDTEAFF. CDR3 bases: TGCGCCAGCAGCTTGGATCCAGGGGACACTGAAGCTTTCTTT.

The rearrangement links TRBV10-3 to TRBJ2-7, with TRBD1 matching 7 bases. The CDR3 totals 14 residues. CDR1 is ENHRY and CDR2 is SYGVKD in the germline V gene. After removal of 7 bases from V and 0 bases from J, the junction contained 6 bases not matched to a gene. CDR3 residues: CAIKDRASSYEQYF. The CDR3 DNA sequence: TGTGCCATCAAAGACAGGGCAAGCTCCTACGAGCAGTACTTC.

The V and J genes are TRBV23-1 and TRBJ2-3; 9 bases agree with TRBD1. TRBV23-1 carries the ORF label, with uncertain function. V was clipped by 4 bases and J by 3 bases; unmatched bases: 5. CDR3 length equals 15 residues. Here the CDR3 DNA reads TGCGCCAGCAGTCCGGGACAGGGAATGACAGATACGCAGTATTTT. Translating gives CASSPGQGMTDTQYF.

The rearrangement uses TRBV27 and TRBJ2-7; 7 positions match TRBD1. The CDR3 is 14 residues long. Losses at the gene ends were 4 bases for V and 2 bases for J; bases not matched to a gene: 5. CDR1 is MNHEY, CDR2 SMNVEV, per germline (reference sequence). This CDR3 reads CASSSVGQAYEQYF. The DNA of the CDR3 is TGTGCCAGCAGTTCCGTCGGACAGGCCTACGAGCAGTACTTC.

This rearrangement joins TRBV7-3 to TRBJ2-5, with 11 bases matching TRBD2. The germline gives CDR1 SGHTA, CDR2 FQGTGA. The V gene end was trimmed by 2 bases and the J gene end by 5 bases; junction bases not matched to a gene: 4. The CDR3 loop spans 15 amino acids. The CDR3 reads CASSLSSGRWETQYF. The CDR3 nucleotides are TGTGCCAGCAGCTTATCTAGCGGGAGGTGGGAGACCCAGTACTTC.

The gene calls are TRBV11-2 and TRBJ2-5; unclear D gene. V was cut by 3 bases and J by 0 bases, with 5 bases left in between. This CDR3 is 13 amino acids long. Germline lookup yields CDR1 SGHAT and CDR2 FQNNGV. CDR3 sequence reads: CASSLGNQETQYF. For the CDR3, the DNA is TGTGCCAGCAGCTTGGGCAACCAAGAGACCCAGTACTTC.

This chain links TRBV27 with TRBJ2-7; 8 bases are a match to TRBD1. Germline CDR1 reads MNHEY; CDR2 reads SMNVEV (reference sequence). This CDR3 is 16 amino acids long. The V segment lost 5 bases and the J segment 2 bases; nucleotides outside the gene matches: 11. CDR3 protein: CASSTMGQVNTYEQYF. As DNA, the CDR3 is TGTGCCAGCAGTACCATGGGACAGGTTAACACCTACGAGCAGTACTTC.

The V and J genes are TRBV7-9 and TRBJ1-2; D uncertain. The V and J ends lost 6 bases and 2 bases respectively, with 7 bases between them. Germline CDR1 reads SEHNR; CDR2 reads FQNEAQ (reference sequence). The CDR3 covers 12 residues. The CDR3 DNA sequence: TGTGCCAGCAGTCGGGGAAACTATGGCTACACCTTC. This gives the protein CASSRGNYGYTF.

The chain uses TRBV25-1 and TRBJ2-1, with TRBD1 identical over 7 bases. After removal of 2 bases from V and 5 bases from J, the junction contained 9 bases not matched to a gene. Germline V CDR1 and CDR2: MGHDK, SYGVNS. The CDR3 length is 16 residues. CDR3 region: CASSETGQRTNNEQFF. CDR3 bases: TGTGCCAGCAGTGAAACGGGACAGCGAACCAACAATGAGCAGTTCTTC. The complete variable domain, with remaining parts taken from reference TRBV25-1 and TRBJ2-1, reads EADIYQTPRYLVIGTGKKITLECSQTMGHDKMYWYQQDPGMELHLIHYSYGVNSTEKGDLSSESTVSRIRTEHFPLTLESARPSHTSQYLCASSETGQRTNNEQFFGPGTRLTVL.

The rearrangement joins TRBV6-5 to TRBJ2-7; D is undetermined. The CDR3 spans 16 residues. V dropped 2 bases and J dropped 2 bases, with 16 bases sitting between them. Germline V gene sequence: CDR1 MNHEY, CDR2 SVGAGI. The CDR3 reads CASSYGHLTTTYEQYF. Here the CDR3 DNA reads TGTGCCAGCAGTTACGGTCATCTTACTACAACCTACGAGCAGTACTTC.

This clone has only a few counts. The chain employs TRBV7-3 and TRBJ2-2; TRBD1 matches 8 bases. The CDR3 totals 14 residues. V was clipped by 3 bases and J by 4 bases; unmatched bases: 1. Germline CDR1 reads SGHTA; CDR2 reads FQGTGA. For the CDR3, the DNA is TGTGCCAGCAGCTTTACAGGGGGCACCGGGGAGCTGTTTTTT. Its protein is CASSFTGGTGELFF.

The chain recombines TRBV5-6 with TRBJ2-2; the match to TRBD2 covers 10 bases. V lost 4 bases and J lost 7; bases outside the gene matches: 7. The germline CDR1 and CDR2 sequences are SGHDT and YYEEEE. The CDR3 length is 15 residues. Here the CDR3 reads CASSLSGRFVGELFF. The CDR3 coding sequence is TGTGCCAGCAGCCTTAGCGGGAGGTTTGTCGGGGAGCTGTTTTTT.

The chain has TRBV15 and TRBJ1-2; perhaps TRBD1 as D (6 bases). The V gene's germline CDR1 is LNHNV and CDR2 YYDKDF (reference sequence). This CDR3 region has 14 residues. Trimming removed 0 bases at V and 2 bases at J, with 7 bases between. CDR3 DNA: TGTGCCACCAGCAGAGATACAGGGAACTATGGCTACACCTTC. This encodes CATSRDTGNYGYTF. Drawing the rest from reference TRBV15 and TRBJ1-2, the complete variable domain is DAMVIQNPRYQVTQFGKPVTLSCSQTLNHNVMYWYQQKSSQAPKLLFHYYDKDFNNEADTPDNFQSRRPNTSFCFLDIRSPGLGDTAMYLCATSRDTGNYGYTFGSGTRLTVV.

The CDR3 bases are TGTGCCAGCAGCTCTCCCGGGACAGGGACGTACGAGCAGTACTTC. Amino acids: CASSSPGTGTYEQYF. V gene TRBV7-9 combines with J gene TRBJ2-7; 9 positions agree with TRBD1. The CDR3 totals 15 residues. Unmatched junction bases numbered 8, after V lost 4 bases and J lost 4 bases. Germline V gives CDR1 SEHNR, CDR2 FQNEAQ (reference sequence).

The V call is TRBV7-3, the J call TRBJ2-5; 8 nucleotides match TRBD2. V lost 5 bases to trimming and J lost 5 bases; unmatched junction nucleotides: 19. The CDR3 is 18 amino acids. CDR1 SGHTA and CDR2 FQGTGA come from the germline V gene. CDR3 loop: CASSPHSVSGTLPETQYF. The CDR3 DNA reads TGTGCCAGCAGCCCCCATAGCGTTAGCGGGACCTTGCCTGAGACCCAGTACTTC.

DNA for the CDR3: TGTGCCAGCAGCTTGATGGGGGGGGCTTACGAGCAGTACTTC. Protein sequence: CASSLMGGAYEQYF. The chain recombines TRBV5-4 with TRBJ2-7, with D tentatively TRBD2 (7 bases). V lost 1 base to trimming and J lost 4 bases, with 12 bases between them. Germline V gives CDR1 SGHNT, CDR2 YYREEE (reference sequence). This CDR3 has 14 residues.

A word on this clone: Compared with germline, one end of the junction differs, possibly owing to a read error. The chain uses TRBV29-1 and TRBJ2-1; TRBD2 matches at 9 bases. The CDR3 has 14 amino acids. Germline CDR1 is SQVTM and CDR2 is ANQGSEA. CDR3: CSAVIFGGGRAVVF. In DNA, the CDR3 is TGCAGCGCTGTTATATTCGGTGGCGGGAGGGCCGTTGTCTTC.

This rearrangement joins TRBV7-8 to TRBJ2-7, with D possibly matching TRBD1 (6 bases). Germline V gene sequence: CDR1 SGHVS, CDR2 FQNEAQ. V was trimmed by 5 bases and J by 3 bases, leaving 14 bases between them. The CDR3 is 14 residues long. This CDR3 reads CASSQQGRGYEQYF. The CDR3 DNA is TGTGCCAGCAGCCAGCAGGGCAGGGGCTACGAGCAGTACTTC.

The table lists this clone with a count of one. V and J are TRBV4-1 and TRBJ2-1; 8 bases align to TRBD2. The germline gives CDR1 MGHRA, CDR2 YSYEKL. The CDR3 has 14 amino acids. V lost 0 bases to trimming and J lost 12 bases; unmatched junction nucleotides: 7. The CDR3 sequence is CASSQEFLREGQFF. The CDR3 DNA reads TGCGCCAGCAGCCAAGAGTTTCTCCGGGAGGGGCAGTTCTTC.

CDR3 sequence reads: CASSSPGLASTDTQYF. CDR3 DNA: TGTGCCAGCAGCTCCCCGGGACTAGCCAGCACAGATACGCAGTATTTT. The rearrangement joins TRBV13 to TRBJ2-3; 9 bases agree with TRBD2. Germline V CDR1 and CDR2: PRHDT, FYEKMQ (reference sequence). The J segment lost 0 bases and the V segment lost 4 bases, leaving 5 bases of the junction unmatched. This CDR3 is built from 16 residues.

V and J are TRBV2 and TRBJ1-2; 8 bases agree with TRBD1. J was trimmed by 4 bases and V by 8 bases; bases with no gene match: 9. The CDR3 contains 14 residues. CDR1 and CDR2 from the germline V gene are SNHLY and FYNNEI. CDR3 protein: CASLVGTGVYGYTF. The CDR3 region has the DNA TGTGCCAGCCTCGTGGGGACAGGAGTCTATGGCTACACCTTC. Full variable domain (remainder filled in from reference TRBV2 and TRBJ1-2): EPEVTQTPSHQVTQMGQEVILRCVPISNHLYFYWYRQILGQKVEFLVSFYNNEISEKSEIFDDQFSVERPDGSNFTLKIRSTKLEDSAMYFCASLVGTGVYGYTFGSGTRLTVV.

The chain joins TRBV7-6 to TRBJ1-1, with 7 bases identical to TRBD1. This CDR3 has 17 residues. V was clipped by 1 base and J by 4 bases; unmatched bases: 12. The germline V gene has CDR1 SGHVS and CDR2 FNYEAQ. CDR3 sequence (DNA): TGTGCCAGCAGCTTAGAGGGGGCAGGAAGGGGAGGCACTGAAGCTTTCTTT. Its translation: CASSLEGAGRGGTEAFF. Combining the CDR3 with reference TRBV7-6 and TRBJ1-1 gives the whole variable domain GAGVSQSPRYKVTKRGQDVALRCDPISGHVSLYWYRQALGQGPEFLTYFNYEAQQDKSGLPNDRFSAERPEGSISTLTIQRTEQRDSAMYRCASSLEGAGRGGTEAFFGQGTRLTVV.

The chain has TRBV15 and TRBJ1-3; tentatively, D is TRBD1 (6 bases). CDR3 length: 17 residues. Trimming removed 0 bases from V and 0 bases from J, with 12 bases in between. Germline values: CDR1 LNHNV, CDR2 YYDKDF (reference sequence). CDR3 in amino acids: CATSREEGQSSGNTIYF. CDR3 nucleotides: TGTGCCACCAGCAGAGAAGAAGGACAGAGCTCTGGAAACACCATATATTTT.